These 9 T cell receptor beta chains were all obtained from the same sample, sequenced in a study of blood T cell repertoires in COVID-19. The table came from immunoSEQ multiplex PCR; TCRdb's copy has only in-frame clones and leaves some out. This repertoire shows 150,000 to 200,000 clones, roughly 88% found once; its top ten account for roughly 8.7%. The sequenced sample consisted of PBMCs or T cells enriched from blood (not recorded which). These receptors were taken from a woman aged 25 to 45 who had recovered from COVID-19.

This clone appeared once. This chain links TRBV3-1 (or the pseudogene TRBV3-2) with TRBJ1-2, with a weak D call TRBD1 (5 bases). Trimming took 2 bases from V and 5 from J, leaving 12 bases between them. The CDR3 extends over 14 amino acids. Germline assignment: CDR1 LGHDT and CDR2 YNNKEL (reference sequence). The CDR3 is CASSQTGHAYGYTF. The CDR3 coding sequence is TGTGCCAGCAGCCAAACTGGACACGCATATGGCTACACCTTC.

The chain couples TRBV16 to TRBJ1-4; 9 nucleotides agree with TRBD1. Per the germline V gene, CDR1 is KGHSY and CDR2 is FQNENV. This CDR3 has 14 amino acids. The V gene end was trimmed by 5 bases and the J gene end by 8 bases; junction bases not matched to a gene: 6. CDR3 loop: CASSSTGGVEKLFF. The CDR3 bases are TGTGCCAGCAGCTCCACAGGGGGCGTCGAAAAACTGTTTTTT. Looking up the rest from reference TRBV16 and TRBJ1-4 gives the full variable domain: GEEVAQTPKHLVRGEGQKAKLYCAPIKGHSYVFWYQQVLKNEFKFLISFQNENVFDETGMPKERFSAKCLPNSPCSLEIQATKLEDSAVYFCASSSTGGVEKLFFGSGTQLSVL.

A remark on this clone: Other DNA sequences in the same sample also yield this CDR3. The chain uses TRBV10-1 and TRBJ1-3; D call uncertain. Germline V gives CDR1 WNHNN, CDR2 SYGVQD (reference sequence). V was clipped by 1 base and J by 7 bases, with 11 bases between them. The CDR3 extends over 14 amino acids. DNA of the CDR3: TGCGCCAGCAGTGAGTTGGGGAGAGGGAACACCATATATTTT. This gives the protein CASSELGRGNTIYF.

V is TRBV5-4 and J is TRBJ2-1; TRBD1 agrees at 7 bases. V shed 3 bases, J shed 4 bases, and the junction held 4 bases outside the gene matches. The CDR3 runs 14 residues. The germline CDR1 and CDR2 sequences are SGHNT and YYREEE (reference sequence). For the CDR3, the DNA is TGTGCCAGCAGCTCGGGACAGAGATACAATGAGCAGTTCTTC. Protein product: CASSSGQRYNEQFF.

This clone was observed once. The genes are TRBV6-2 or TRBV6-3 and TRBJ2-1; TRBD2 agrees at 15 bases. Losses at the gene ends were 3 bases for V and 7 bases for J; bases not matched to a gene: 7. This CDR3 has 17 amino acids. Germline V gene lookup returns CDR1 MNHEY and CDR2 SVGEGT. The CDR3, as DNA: TGTGCCAGCAGTTATTGGACTAGCGGGAGGGTGGGTAATGAGCAGTTCTTC. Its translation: CASSYWTSGRVGNEQFF.

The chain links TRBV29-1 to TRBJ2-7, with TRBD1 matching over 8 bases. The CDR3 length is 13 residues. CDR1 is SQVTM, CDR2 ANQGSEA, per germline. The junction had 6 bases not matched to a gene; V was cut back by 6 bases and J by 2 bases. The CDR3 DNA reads TGCAGCGTCCAAGGACAGGGAACCTACGAGCAGTACTTC. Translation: CSVQGQGTYEQYF.

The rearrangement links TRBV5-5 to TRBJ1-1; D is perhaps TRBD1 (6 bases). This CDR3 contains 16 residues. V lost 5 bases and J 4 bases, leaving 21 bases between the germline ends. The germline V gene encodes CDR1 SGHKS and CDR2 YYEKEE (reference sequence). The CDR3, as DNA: TGTGCCAGCAGACCTCGGACAGCGATCGAGGGCACTGAAGCTTTCTTT. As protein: CASRPRTAIEGTEAFF.

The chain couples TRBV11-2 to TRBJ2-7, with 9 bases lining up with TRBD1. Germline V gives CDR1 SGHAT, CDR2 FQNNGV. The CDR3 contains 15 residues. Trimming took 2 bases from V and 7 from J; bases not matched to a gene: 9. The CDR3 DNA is TGTGCCAGCAGCTTAACCCCGACAGGGGGATTAGAGCAGTACTTC. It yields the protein CASSLTPTGGLEQYF.

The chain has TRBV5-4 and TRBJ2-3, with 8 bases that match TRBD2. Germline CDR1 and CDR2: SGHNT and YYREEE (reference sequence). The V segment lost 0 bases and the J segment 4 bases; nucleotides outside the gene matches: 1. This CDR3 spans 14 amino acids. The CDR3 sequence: CASSLELAADTQYF. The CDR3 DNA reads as TGTGCCAGCAGCTTGGAACTAGCGGCAGATACGCAGTATTTT.